Sequencing of this T cell receptor beta chain was carried out in a study of radiation and T cells in renal cell carcinoma. As to this clone: The junction does not match germline at one end; this may be a read error.

The repertoire was sequenced with immunoSEQ multiplex PCR; TCRdb's copy has only in-frame clones and lacks some. The data contain 7,000 to 9,500 clones, around 50% of them seen just once; the ten biggest clones take up around 21%. The V gene's germline CDR1 is LNHNV and CDR2 YYDKDF (reference sequence). The length of the CDR3 is 14 residues. Treatment reported: 15 Gy SBRT to primary tumor, nephrectomy 4 weeks later. This rearrangement joins TRBV15 to TRBJ2-7, with 7 bases aligning to TRBD2. The TCR sequence derives from a man aged 55-75 years with renal cell carcinoma. The source was tumor tissue, collected from a patient whose treatment included radiotherapy and nephrectomy. The CDR3 protein is CATSRVAGAYEQYF. The CDR3 nucleotides read TGTGCCACCAGCAGAGTTGCGGGAGCCTATGAGCAGTACTTC. The variable domain in full, with the rest retrieved from reference TRBV15 and TRBJ2-7, is DAMVIQNPRYQVTQFGKPVTLSCSQTLNHNVMYWYQQKSSQAPKLLFHYYDKDFNNEADTPDNFQSRRPNTSFCFLDIRSPGLGDTAMYLCATSRVAGAYEQYFGPGTRLTVT.